This T cell receptor beta chain is drawn from a study of blood T cells in healthy people across ages. Deletions cut 5 bases from V and 10 bases from J, with 15 bases between. The length of the CDR3 is 13 residues. This clonotype came up a few times. Its matching antigen is unknown. For the second PCR, which ran for roughly 7 to 11 cycles, a sample-barcoded 5' primer and a J-beta primer mix were used. TCRdb used MiXCR to reprocess the 5' RACE reads, holding one entry per CDR3 protein. In the table there are some 790,000 distinct CDR3 sequences, roughly 26% of which are singletons. Study findings and constraints: Diversity was estimated from one million T cells, and these estimates were considered underestimates.

The TCR originated in an elderly woman in good health. V and J are TRBV12-3 or TRBV12-4 and TRBJ2-1, with D tentatively TRBD1 (6 bases). Sample: blood. CDR3 sequence (DNA): TGTGCCAGCAGTATAGACAGGTCGGGGGAGCAGTTCTTC. This gives the protein CASSIDRSGEQFF.